This TCR beta chain appears in the sequencing data of a study of T cells in tumors after PD-1 blockade (dated by TCRdb to the late 2010s). With respect to the entire study: Exclusion criteria were prior checkpoint blockade, use of systemic immunosuppressants, or recent radiotherapy or other anti-cancer therapy within 4 weeks. Patients were treated with either pembrolizumab 200 mg every 3 weeks or cemiplimab 350 mg every 2 weeks. To compare clonotypes in blood versus tumor, bulk TCR sequencing was run on under 11 peripheral blood samples drawn from four to six patients. Clinical response was assessed using RECIST version 1.1. A subset of patients also received ongoing daily vismodegib 150 mg during anti-PD-1 treatment. Paired single-cell RNA and TCR sequencing was done in the study on site-matched tumors from patients with BCC or SCC, both before and after anti-PD-1 therapy. An average of about 120,000 TCR templates (range roughly 24,000-290,000) and 35,000 to 40,000 unique clonotypes was obtained for peripheral blood samples. On the study overall, not on this receptor specifically: Where the novel T cell clones came from was not identified, and possible sources could include lymphoid organs or rare unexpanded clones inside the tumor or in the tumor periphery. Roughly two fifths of tumor TCR clonotypes were detected in blood, and some novel exhausted tumor clones were observed in pre-treatment blood, which was taken as suggesting peripheral recruitment.

The immunoSEQ platform was used for deep TCRbeta sequencing. Regarding the original processing steps: For further analysis, only productive rearrangements were exported out of the immunoSEQ Analyzer. T cell phenotypes were assigned to bulk TCRbeta clonotypes by matching to single-cell RNA+TCR-seq clones sharing the same TCRbeta sequence. Tumor enrichment of a clone was calculated by dividing the clone's tumor frequency by the clone's PBMC frequency, both taken from bulk TCR sequencing. GLIPH was used to sort TCRs into specificity groups, which are clusters of distinct TCRs that likely recognize common antigens through shared CDR3 motifs. Entries here come from immuneACCESS through TCRdb and include only in-frame sequences with V and J called. Some clones fail to appear in such tables; in the studies checked, an unresolved V gene covers under half of the shortfall, and the cause of the remainder is unknown. From that table come the V and J calls and clone size; the DNA was used to work out D and trimming. For this sample the table gives fewer than 15,000 clones, of which more than 65% were detected only once. The ten largest clones add up to 20% to 25% of the sample.

In the case of this clone: The antigen this receptor binds is unknown. No quality values exist for individual bases; no much larger clone is one base distant.

According to the germline V gene, CDR1 reads SNHLY and CDR2 reads FYNNEI. From the cysteine up to the phenylalanine, the CDR3 has a length of 13 residues. CDR3 DNA is the only sequence kept; it has 39 bases, read in frame from the first base. Relative to germline, V is 5 bases shorter and J is 5 bases shorter, with 12 bases between their ends. The sample's time point, from its label and the paper: after anti-PD-1 therapy. Genomic DNA extracted from tumor biopsies or peripheral blood was used for bulk TCRbeta sequencing, with input ranging from roughly 616 ng to 6,500 ng. All patients had histologically proven advanced or metastatic basal or squamous cell carcinoma and were poor candidates for surgical resection. Of the roughly 10 patients in the basal cell carcinoma cohort, several underwent bulk tumor TCR sequencing.

Sequencing used PBMCs, obtained after anti-PD-1 treatment. The source is a human donor with basal cell carcinoma. The sequence is built from TRBV2 and TRBJ2-5, with no reliable assignment of the D segment. The CDR3 in this case is CASSPRMEETQYF. The sequenced DNA: TGTGCCAGCAGTCCAAGAATGGAGGAGACCCAGTACTTC.